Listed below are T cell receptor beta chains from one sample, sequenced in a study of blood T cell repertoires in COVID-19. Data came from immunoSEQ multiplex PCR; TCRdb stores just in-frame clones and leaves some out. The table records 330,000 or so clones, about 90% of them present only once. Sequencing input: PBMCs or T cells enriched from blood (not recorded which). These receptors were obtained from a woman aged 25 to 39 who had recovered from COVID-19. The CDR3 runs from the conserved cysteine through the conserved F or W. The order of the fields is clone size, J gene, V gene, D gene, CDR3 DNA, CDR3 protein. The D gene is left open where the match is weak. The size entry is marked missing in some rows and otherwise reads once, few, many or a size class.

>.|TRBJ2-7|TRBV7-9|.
TGTGCCAGCAGCTTAGGCCAGGGTGGAGAGCAGTACTTC
CASSLGQGGEQYF
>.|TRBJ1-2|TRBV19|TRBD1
TGTGCCAGTAGTAGAGGAAGAGGGGGCATGTCCTATGGCTACACCTTC
CASSRGRGGMSYGYTF
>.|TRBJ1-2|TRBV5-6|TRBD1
TGTGCCAGCAGCTTGGGCGGGACAGGGGGCGGCTACACCTTC
CASSLGGTGGGYTF
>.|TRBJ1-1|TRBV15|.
TGTGCCACTTCGGGTGGCGATATGAACACTGAAGCTTTCTTT
CATSGGDMNTEAFF
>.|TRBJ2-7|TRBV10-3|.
TGTGCCATCAGTGAGTCGGGCGGGGAGCAGTACTTC
CAISESGGEQYF
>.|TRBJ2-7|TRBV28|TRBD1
TGTGCCAGCAGTTTAACCACAGGGGCCGAGCAGTACTTC
CASSLTTGAEQYF
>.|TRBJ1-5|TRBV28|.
TGTGCCAGCAGTTTCATCTCAGGGATCCCTCCTAGCAATCAGCCCCAGCATTTT
CASSFISGIPPSNQPQHF
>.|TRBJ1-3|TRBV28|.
TGTGCCAGCACCCCACACGACACCCTCTCTGGAAACACCATATATTTT
CASTPHDTLSGNTIYF
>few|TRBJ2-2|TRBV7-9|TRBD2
TGTGCCAGCAGCCCTAGCGGGGGGAACACCGGGGAGCTGTTTTTT
CASSPSGGNTGELFF
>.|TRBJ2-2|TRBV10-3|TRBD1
TGTGCCATCAGTGACCCAGGACAGGGGATTTTTTCTGAAGGGACCGGGGAGCTGTTTTTT
CAISDPGQGIFSEGTGELFF
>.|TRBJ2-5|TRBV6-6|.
TGTGCCAGCAGCCCGAGCGTGCAAGAGACCCAGTACTTC
CASSPSVQETQYF
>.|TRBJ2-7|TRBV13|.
TGTGCCAGCAGCTTAAGGTCAGGGAGGTCCTACGAGCAGTACTTC
CASSLRSGRSYEQYF
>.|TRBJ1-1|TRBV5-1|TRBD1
TGCGCCAGCAGCTATACCGGGACAGGGAACACTGAAGCTTTCTTT
CASSYTGTGNTEAFF
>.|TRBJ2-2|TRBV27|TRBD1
TGTGCCAGCAGTCCCCCGGGACAGGGGGCTGTCACCGGGGAGCTGTTTTTT
CASSPPGQGAVTGELFF
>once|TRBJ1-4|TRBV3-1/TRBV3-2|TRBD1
TGTGCCAGCAGCCAAGGACCCGACAGGGGGTCTGAAAAACTGTTTTTT
CASSQGPDRGSEKLFF
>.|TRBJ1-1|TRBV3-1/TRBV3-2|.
TGTGCCAGCAGCCAGTCCCAGGCGGGGGCTTTCTTT
CASSQSQAGAFF
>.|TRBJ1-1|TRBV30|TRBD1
TGTGCCTGGAGTACCGGGACAGTGACTGAAGCTTTCTTT
CAWSTGTVTEAFF
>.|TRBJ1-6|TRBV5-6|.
TGTGCCAGCAGCTTGGCCGGGGAGACCTTCTATAATTCACCCCTCCACTTT
CASSLAGETFYNSPLHF
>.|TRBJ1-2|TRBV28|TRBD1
TGTGCCAGCAGTTTCTCCAGAGGGACAGGGGGCTGGGGCTACACCTTC
CASSFSRGTGGWGYTF
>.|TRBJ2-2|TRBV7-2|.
TGTGCCAGCAGCTTTATGGGAGCCAACACCGGGGAGCTGTTTTTT
CASSFMGANTGELFF
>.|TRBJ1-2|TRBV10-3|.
TGTGCCATCAGTGAGTTGGGCAACTATGGCTACACCTTC
CAISELGNYGYTF
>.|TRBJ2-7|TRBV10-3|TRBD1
TGTGCCATCAGTGAAAGGGGGACAGGTACCCTCTACGAGCAGTACTTC
CAISERGTGTLYEQYF
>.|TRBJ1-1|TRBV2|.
TGTGCCAGCACTCTCCGGGGAGGCGACGGCACTGAAGCTTTCTTT
CASTLRGGDGTEAFF
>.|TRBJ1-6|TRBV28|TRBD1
TGTGCCAGCCATAGGACAGGGGCGTCGCCGGGGAATCCACCCCTCCACTTT
CASHRTGASPGNPPLHF
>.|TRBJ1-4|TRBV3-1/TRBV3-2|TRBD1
TGTGCCAGCAGCCAAGACAGGGGGCTAGAAGGAAAACTGTTTTTT
CASSQDRGLEGKLFF
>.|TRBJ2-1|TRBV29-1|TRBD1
TGCAGCGTTGAAGGGAAGCAGGGGGCGAAATACAATGAGCAGTTCTTC
CSVEGKQGAKYNEQFF
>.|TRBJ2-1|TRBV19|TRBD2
TGTGCCAGTAGTAACTCTGGCGGGAGCACGTCCTACAATGAGCAGTTCTTC
CASSNSGGSTSYNEQFF
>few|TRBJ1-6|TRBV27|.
TGTGCCAGCAGTTCCCGGACACCGGTAGCTGGTTCACCCCTCCACTTT
CASSSRTPVAGSPLHF
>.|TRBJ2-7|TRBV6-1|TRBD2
TGTGCCAGCAGTGAATCGGGGGAGGGAGCCTACGAGCAGTACTTC
CASSESGEGAYEQYF
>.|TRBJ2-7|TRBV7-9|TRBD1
TGTGCCAGCAGCCCGGGACAGGGTCCCTACGAGCAGTACTTC
CASSPGQGPYEQYF
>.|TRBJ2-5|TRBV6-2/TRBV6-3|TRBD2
TGTGCCAGCAGTTCAGCGGGGGGGCCAGAGACCCAGTACTTC
CASSSAGGPETQYF
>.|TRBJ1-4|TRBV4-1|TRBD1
TGCGCCAGCAGCCAAGATGACAGGGTGACAACTAATGAAAAACTGTTTTTT
CASSQDDRVTTNEKLFF
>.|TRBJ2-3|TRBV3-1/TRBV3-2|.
TGTGCCAGCAGCCAAGGTGCGGCAACGGGGGGCAGGGGAGATACGCAGTATTTT
CASSQGAATGGRGDTQYF
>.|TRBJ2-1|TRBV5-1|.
TGCGCCAGCAGCTTGCTCGACAGCACTGCCCAGTTCTTGTTCTTC
CASSLLDSTAQFLFF
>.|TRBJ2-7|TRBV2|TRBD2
TGTGCCAGCACGGGGGGATACGAGCAGTACTTC
CASTGGYEQYF
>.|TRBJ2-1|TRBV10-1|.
TGCGCCAGCAGTGAGAAGGGGTTAAGCTCCTACAATGAGCAGTTCTTC
CASSEKGLSSYNEQFF
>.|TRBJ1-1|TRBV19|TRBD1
TGTGCCAGTAGTACGGGACAGGGCCTCGGTTGGGGCACTGAAGCTTTCTTT
CASSTGQGLGWGTEAFF
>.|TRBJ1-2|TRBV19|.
TGTGCCAGTAAGTCCGGGATGGATGGCTACACCTTC
CASKSGMDGYTF
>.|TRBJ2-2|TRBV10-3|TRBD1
TGTGCCATCGGTGACAGGGACACCGGGGAGCTGTTTTTT
CAIGDRDTGELFF
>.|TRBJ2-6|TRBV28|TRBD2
TGTGCCAGCAGTTTGCCGGGACTAGCGGTAGGAGGGGCCAACGTCCTGACTTTC
CASSLPGLAVGGANVLTF